These 10 T cell receptor beta chains were all obtained from the same sample, sequenced in a study of Graves' ophthalmopathy and Graves' hyperthyroidism. Amplification from RNA transcripts yielded the TCR beta CDR3 regions. RT-PCR with HTBI primers came first, then second-round multiplex PCR. MiXCR, applied by TCRdb to the multiplex PCR reads, yields one record per CDR3 protein. Of almost 750,000 distinct CDR3 sequences listed, roughly two fifths were seen once; the top ten hold 44%. The specimen sequenced was peripheral blood. The source is an adult man with Graves' ophthalmopathy.

The V call is TRBV2, the J call TRBJ2-7; perhaps TRBD1 as D (5 bases). Per germline, CDR1 SNHLY and CDR2 FYNNEI. V shed 1 base and J shed 6 bases, with 16 bases lying between them. The CDR3 totals 15 residues. As DNA, the CDR3 is TGTGCCAGCAGTGAAGATTTAGGCAGGGTAGTCGAGCAGTACTTC. This sequence encodes CASSEDLGRVVEQYF.

This clonotype was counted ten times or more. The V gene is TRBV19, the J gene TRBJ2-6, with D perhaps matching TRBD1 (5 bases). The CDR3 spans 14 residues. The V gene's germline CDR1 is LNHDA and CDR2 SQIVND (reference sequence). Deletions cut 3 bases from V and 11 bases from J, with 14 bases between. Here the CDR3 reads CASSMGRGRDVLTF. CDR3 sequence (DNA): TGTGCCAGTAGTATGGGAAGGGGCCGAGACGTCCTGACTTTC.

This sequence joins TRBV7-2 and TRBJ2-3; D is undetermined. The germline V gene encodes CDR1 SGHTA and CDR2 FQGNSA. Trimming removed 5 bases from V and 9 bases from J, with 12 bases in between. The CDR3 totals 12 residues. The CDR3 coding sequence is TGTGCCAGCAGCCCTGTTATTGACACGCAGTATTTT. It translates to CASSPVIDTQYF.

This clonotype has more than one count but fewer than ten. The chain recombines TRBV11-2 with TRBJ1-2, with a weak D call TRBD1 (6 bases). The germline V and J ends were trimmed by 4 bases and 2 bases, with 17 bases remaining between them. The CDR3 has 16 residues. Germline lookup yields CDR1 SGHAT and CDR2 FQNNGV. In DNA, the CDR3 is TGTGCCAGCAGCTCCACCTGGACAGTCGGCAACTATGGCTACACCTTC. It specifies CASSSTWTVGNYGYTF.

This sequence joins TRBV20-1 and TRBJ2-5; TRBD2 agrees at 7 bases. Germline CDR1 reads DFQATT; CDR2 reads SNEGSKA (reference sequence). This CDR3 spans 15 amino acids. V was pared by 4 bases and J by 4 bases, with 12 bases of the junction left unmatched. The CDR3 loop is CSATNSGWEGETQYF. The CDR3 DNA reads TGCAGTGCTACCAATTCCGGATGGGAGGGAGAGACCCAGTACTTC.

V gene TRBV12-3 or TRBV12-4 combines with J gene TRBJ1-2; 8 positions agree with TRBD1. CDR3 length: 17 residues. The trim removed 1 base at V and 3 bases at J, leaving 10 bases unmatched. The CDR3 bases are TGTGCCAGCAGTTTAGAGGGCTGGACAGGGTTGGACTATGGCTACACCTTC. Its translation is CASSLEGWTGLDYGYTF.

The rearrangement joins TRBV20-1 to TRBJ2-7, with 7 bases matching TRBD1. Germline loops: CDR1 DFQATT, CDR2 SNEGSKA (reference sequence). V gave up 6 bases and J gave up 13 bases; unmatched junction bases: 12. The CDR3 length is 11 residues. CDR3 region: CSAQTGQGVYF. CDR3 nucleotide sequence: TGCAGTGCCCAGACGGGGCAGGGGGTATACTTC.

This clonotype was seen a handful of times. This rearrangement joins TRBV24-1 to TRBJ1-5, with D tentatively TRBD1 (6 bases). The V gene lost 11 bases and the J gene lost 4 bases, with 20 bases spanning the gap. Germline lookup yields CDR1 KGHDR and CDR2 SFDVKD. The CDR3 runs 15 residues. This chain's CDR3 is CASKLSGTQNQPQHF. CDR3 bases: TGTGCCAGCAAGCTCTCCGGGACACAGAATCAGCCCCAGCATTTT.

Comment on this clonotype: Just one base apart from a much larger clone, this may be a read error. No conserved phenylalanine or tryptophan ends this CDR3, so it is likely a read error. V gene TRBV11-2 combines with J gene TRBJ1-1; D not resolved. CDR1 and CDR2 (germline): SGHAT, FQNNGV. The CDR3 runs to 14 residues. Trimming stripped 1 base from V and 6 bases from J, with 12 bases between. CDR3 sequence: CASSLVWVVPEAFL. For the CDR3, the DNA is TGTGCCAGCAGCTTAGTATGGGTAGTCCCTGAAGCTTTCCTT.

This clonotype was found many times. The CDR3 protein is CSAEDRANQPQHF. The DNA of the CDR3 is TGCAGTGCGGAGGACAGGGCCAATCAGCCCCAGCATTTT. The chain carries TRBV20-1 and TRBJ1-5, with TRBD1 matching 8 bases. Germline lookup yields CDR1 DFQATT and CDR2 SNEGSKA (reference sequence). The CDR3 is made up of 13 amino acids. After removal of 6 bases from V and 3 bases from J, the junction contained 4 bases not matched to a gene.